This T cell receptor beta chain was sequenced in a study of blood T cell repertoires in COVID-19. Produced via immunoSEQ multiplex PCR; TCRdb's table is partial and in-frame only. The data hold 200,000 or so clones, with roughly 79% observed a single time. The sequence was obtained from a human donor with acute or convalescent COVID-19. The donor label of this sample is uncertain. The sequencing sample was made of peripheral blood.

The CDR3 bases are TGTGCCAGCAGAGCGACAGGCGACGCCTCTGGGGCCAACGTCCTGACTTTC. Amino acid sequence: CASRATGDASGANVLTF. The rearrangement uses TRBV5-4 and TRBJ2-6, with D tentatively TRBD1 (6 bases). This CDR3 is 17 amino acids long. The germline V and J ends were trimmed by 5 bases and 0 bases, with 15 bases remaining between them. Germline CDR1 reads SGHNT; CDR2 reads YYREEE (reference sequence).